The 24 T cell receptor beta chains below were found in one sample sequenced in a study of blood T cell repertoires in COVID-19. TCRdb keeps only in-frame clones here, not all; method: immunoSEQ multiplex PCR. Of almost 85,000 clones in the sample, roughly 90% were seen once. The sequencing input was PBMCs or T cells enriched from blood (not recorded which). The receptor source for this set is a woman in her forties or fifties with acute COVID-19.

The V gene is TRBV12-3 or TRBV12-4, the J gene TRBJ2-5; 7 bases are a match to TRBD1. The V segment lost 7 bases and the J segment 4 bases; nucleotides outside the gene matches: 3. This CDR3 is 12 amino acids long. The CDR3 region is CASTRQGETQYF. CDR3 in DNA: TGTGCCAGCACCAGACAGGGAGAGACCCAGTACTTC.

The chain links TRBV24-1 to TRBJ2-1, with a tentative D call TRBD2 (6 bases). This CDR3 has 14 residues. The V gene's germline CDR1 is KGHDR and CDR2 SFDVKD. Trimming shortened V by 4 bases and J by 8 bases, and 14 bases separated the two germline ends. CDR3 protein: CATSDATASDEQFF. Here the CDR3 DNA reads TGTGCCACCAGTGACGCGACGGCTAGCGATGAGCAGTTCTTC.

J is TRBJ2-3 and V is TRBV4-1, with 9 bases matching TRBD1. After removal of 1 base from V and 5 bases from J, the junction contained 10 bases not matched to a gene. Per the germline V gene, CDR1 is MGHRA and CDR2 is YSYEKL. The CDR3 loop spans 17 amino acids. CDR3 bases: TGCGCCAGCAGCCAAGGGCCACAGGGGGCGCGTGGAGATACGCAGTATTTT. Its translation: CASSQGPQGARGDTQYF.

This chain uses TRBV13 with TRBJ2-1, with a weak D call TRBD1 (5 bases). Trimming shortened V by 1 base and J by 6 bases, and 10 bases separated the two germline ends. The CDR3 runs 14 residues. The germline CDR1 and CDR2 sequences are PRHDT and FYEKMQ (reference sequence). This chain's CDR3 is CASSLEGRINEQFF. Written as DNA, the CDR3 is TGTGCCAGCAGCTTAGAGGGGCGGATCAATGAGCAGTTCTTC.

This chain connects TRBV7-3 to TRBJ2-3; unclear D gene. The CDR3 is 12 amino acids. Trimming removed 5 bases from V and 0 bases from J, with 3 bases in between. Per the germline V gene, CDR1 is SGHTA and CDR2 is FQGTGA. The CDR3 DNA is TGTGCCAGCAGCCCGAGCACAGATACGCAGTATTTT. Translated: CASSPSTDTQYF.

The genes are TRBV19 and TRBJ1-1; perhaps TRBD1 as D (6 bases). The ends were cut back, 4 bases at V and 0 bases at J, with 21 bases in the middle. Germline CDR1 is LNHDA and CDR2 is SQIVND (reference sequence). CDR3 size: 18 residues. The CDR3 reads CASSNPTGMGLMNTEAFF. The CDR3 nucleotides are TGTGCCAGTAGTAACCCAACAGGGATGGGGCTCATGAACACTGAAGCTTTCTTT.

The chain recombines TRBV28 with TRBJ2-3; D is possibly TRBD1 (6 bases). The CDR3 totals 13 residues. Trimming shortened V by 4 bases and J by 5 bases, and 10 bases separated the two germline ends. Germline V lookup: CDR1 MDHEN, CDR2 SYDVKM. CDR3 residues: CASSSGDQDTQYF. CDR3 DNA sequence: TGTGCCAGCAGTTCAGGGGACCAAGATACGCAGTATTTT.

This clone was recorded only once. The chain has TRBV24-1 and TRBJ2-7, with D possibly being TRBD1 (6 bases). V was clipped by 4 bases and J by 4 bases, with 10 bases between them. This CDR3 contains 13 residues. CDR1 and CDR2 from the germline V gene are KGHDR and SFDVKD. This CDR3 is CATSEKDRYEQYF. For the CDR3, the DNA is TGTGCCACCAGTGAGAAGGACAGATACGAGCAGTACTTC.

V gene TRBV7-2 combines with J gene TRBJ1-3; 8 nucleotides align to TRBD1. Looked up from germline, CDR1 is SGHTA and CDR2 is FQGNSA. This CDR3 is 18 amino acids long. The trim removed 3 bases at V and 0 bases at J, leaving 10 bases unmatched. In DNA form, the CDR3 reads TGTGCCAGCAGCTTCTCCGGGACAGGATTTCACTCTGGAAACACCATATATTTT. As protein: CASSFSGTGFHSGNTIYF.

The J gene is TRBJ1-3, the V gene TRBV7-9, with 9 bases matching TRBD1. The CDR3 length is 16 residues. Germline V lookup: CDR1 SEHNR, CDR2 FQNEAQ (reference sequence). The V gene end was trimmed by 4 bases and the J gene end by 1 base; junction bases not matched to a gene: 5. CDR3 amino acids: CASSSQDRGSGNTIYF. CDR3 bases: TGTGCCAGCAGCTCCCAGGACAGGGGTTCTGGAAACACCATATATTTT.

The gene calls are TRBV27 and TRBJ1-4, with 7 bases identical to TRBD1. From germline, CDR1 is MNHEY and CDR2 SMNVEV (reference sequence). This CDR3 has 14 amino acids. The V segment lost 6 bases and the J segment 8 bases; nucleotides outside the gene matches: 9. CDR3 nucleotide sequence: TGTGCCAGCAGGAAGGCCGGGACAGCCGAAAAACTGTTTTTT. Protein product: CASRKAGTAEKLFF.

This sequence joins TRBV18 and TRBJ1-4; D may be TRBD1 (6 bases). The CDR3 is made up of 15 amino acids. CDR1 KGHSH and CDR2 LQKENI come from the germline V gene. V was clipped by 4 bases and J by 5 bases, with 14 bases between them. This chain's CDR3 is CASSLNRVTNEKLFF. CDR3 DNA sequence: TGTGCCAGCTCACTCAACAGGGTTACAAATGAAAAACTGTTTTTT.

This clone was counted once. A read error may produce the germline difference seen at one junction end. The V gene is TRBV7-9, the J gene TRBJ2-1; 7 bases align to TRBD2. This CDR3 spans 15 amino acids. CDR1 is SEHNR and CDR2 is FQNEAQ in the germline V gene (reference sequence). This CDR3 reads CASNYLAGVDKEQFF. In nucleotides, the CDR3 is TGTGCCAGCAACTACTTGGCGGGAGTGGACAAGGAGCAGTTCTTC.

The V and J genes are TRBV27 and TRBJ1-1; the D gene is possibly TRBD1 (6 bases). Trimming shortened V by 1 base and J by 7 bases, and 13 bases separated the two germline ends. The germline gives CDR1 MNHEY, CDR2 SMNVEV (reference sequence). This CDR3 has 14 residues. The CDR3 DNA is TGTGCCAGCAGTTTATTCGGCAGGGGAATTGAAGCTTTCTTT. Translated, it gives CASSLFGRGIEAFF.

This chain connects TRBV21-1 to TRBJ2-7; the table's D call TRBD2 went unverified against the DNA. TRBV21-1 is marked as a pseudogene. The CDR3 length is 15 residues. CDR3 sequence: CASSKHSGISYEQYF. Here the CDR3 DNA reads TGTGCCAGCAGCAAACATAGCGGAATCTCCTACGAGCAGTACTTC.

The chain joins TRBV7-9 to TRBJ2-2; 7 bases match TRBD1. The germline gives CDR1 SEHNR, CDR2 FQNEAQ (reference sequence). Trimming at V came to 2 bases and at J to 3 bases, leaving 0 bases not matched to a gene. This CDR3 is 14 amino acids long. Written as DNA, the CDR3 is TGTGCCAGCAGCTTACAGGGGGACACCGGGGAGCTGTTTTTT. It translates to CASSLQGDTGELFF.

The CDR3 loop reads CASSLVRNTEAFF. The CDR3 DNA reads as TGTGCCAGCAGCTTGGTTAGGAACACTGAAGCTTTCTTT. J is TRBJ1-1 and V is TRBV5-5, with no clear D. CDR3 length equals 13 residues. V was shortened by 0 bases and J by 1 base, with 4 bases between the two germline ends. CDR1 SGHKS and CDR2 YYEKEE come from the germline V gene (reference sequence).

The CDR3 DNA is TGTGCCAGCACCGGACAGGGGAGGACTGAAGCTTTCTTT. Protein sequence: CASTGQGRTEAFF. The rearrangement joins TRBV3-1 (or the pseudogene TRBV3-2) to TRBJ1-1; 9 bases map to TRBD1. Germline-derived CDR1 and CDR2 are LGHDT and YNNKEL (reference sequence). There are 13 residues in the CDR3. The ends lost 7 bases at V and 5 bases at J; junction bases unmatched: 5.

The CDR3 reads CASGSYRKNEQFF. The CDR3 DNA sequence: TGTGCCAGCGGGAGTTATCGGAAGAATGAGCAGTTCTTC. The chain employs TRBV6-5 and TRBJ2-1; possibly TRBD2 for D (5 bases). This CDR3 is 13 amino acids long. The V gene lost 8 bases and the J gene lost 7 bases, with 15 bases spanning the gap. Looked up from germline, CDR1 is MNHEY and CDR2 is SVGAGI.

The chain has TRBV4-2 and TRBJ1-2; D is unclear. Germline V gene data show CDR1 as LGHNA and CDR2 as YNFKEQ. The ends were cut back, 1 base at V and 4 bases at J, with 7 bases in the middle. The CDR3 covers 13 residues. Here the CDR3 reads CASSQGSVYGYTF. The CDR3 region has the DNA TGTGCCAGCAGCCAAGGTTCAGTCTATGGCTACACCTTC.

This chain links TRBV7-9 with TRBJ2-1; 13 bases line up with TRBD2. The CDR3 consists of 17 residues. Germline CDR1 is SEHNR and CDR2 is FQNEAQ (reference sequence). V shed 5 bases, J shed 6 bases, and the junction held 10 bases outside the gene matches. This chain's CDR3 is CASSARGGLAGLNEQFF. DNA for the CDR3: TGTGCCAGCAGCGCCCGGGGGGGACTAGCGGGACTCAATGAGCAGTTCTTC.

This clone was recorded only once. V usage is TRBV11-2 and J usage is TRBJ2-3; a possible D gene is TRBD2 (5 bases). V lost 1 base, J lost 1 base, and 12 bases lay in between. In germline, CDR1 is SGHAT, CDR2 FQNNGV. The CDR3 is 16 amino acids. CDR3 in DNA: TGTGCCAGCAGCTTAGTAGCGTTGGCGGGCACAGATACGCAGTATTTT. It specifies CASSLVALAGTDTQYF.

This chain connects TRBV1 to TRBJ2-1; the table's D call, TRBD2, has no DNA check behind it. TRBV1 is a pseudogene segment. The CDR3 is 12 residues long. The CDR3 DNA is TGCACCAGCAGCCCCCTCCGCAATGAGCAGTTCTTC. Its protein is CTSSPLRNEQFF.

V gene TRBV4-1 combines with J gene TRBJ2-3, with 7 bases lining up with TRBD2. The germline V gene has CDR1 MGHRA and CDR2 YSYEKL. The CDR3 contains 17 residues. Unmatched junction bases numbered 8, after V lost 0 bases and J lost 2 bases. DNA for the CDR3: TGCGCCAGCAGCCAAGAGTGGGGGGGACTATTCACAGATACGCAGTATTTT. It codes for CASSQEWGGLFTDTQYF.